This T cell receptor beta chain was recorded in a study of T cells expressing NK-cell markers. Study as a whole: Sorted CD3+CD56-NKG2C+, CD3+CD56+NKG2C+ and CD3+CD56+NKG2C- T cells supplied the TCR beta repertoires. General observations from the study: The CD3+CD56-NKG2C+ fraction of several donors was also led by these clonotypes.

As regards this clonotype: Its antigen is currently unknown.

Making the TCR beta cDNA relied on 5'RACE template switching with UMIs. From the 5' RACE reads, TCRdb lists one entry per CDR3 protein and no DNA. Its table records about 260,000 distinct CDR3 sequences. CDR1 and CDR2 from the germline V gene are LGHNA and YNFKEQ. The CDR3 extends over 15 amino acids. The V and J genes are TRBV4-2 and TRBJ2-1; TCRdb outputs TRBD1, but without DNA this stays unchecked. Sequencing used blood T cells: a sorted CD56 or NKG2C T cell subset, CD4+ or CD8+ T cells, or bulk PBMC T cells (not recorded which). The sequence derives from a woman between 18 and 69 years old in good health. The CDR3 protein is CASSQGLLRGDEQFF.